A selection of T cell receptor beta chains follows, all from one sample in a study of blood T cell repertoires in COVID-19. Assay used: immunoSEQ multiplex PCR; TCRdb lists only in-frame clones, some missing. Altogether roughly 190,000 clones are present, 83% being singletons, with the ten largest covering 2.9%. Sequenced material: peripheral blood. The receptors shown here come from a man aged 45-65 years with active or convalescent COVID-19. The CDR3 runs from the conserved cysteine through the conserved F or W. D genes are given only for firm matches.

j_gene: TRBJ1-3; d_gene: NA; len: 18; v_gene: TRBV21-1; CDR3aa: CASSKVGSQGASGNTIYF
j_gene: TRBJ1-2; d_gene: NA; len: 13; v_gene: TRBV2; CDR3aa: CASGGTPDYGYTF
j_gene: TRBJ1-2; d_gene: TRBD1; len: 14; v_gene: TRBV3-1/TRBV3-2; CDR3aa: CASSQGQGAYGYTF
j_gene: TRBJ2-7; d_gene: TRBD2; len: 15; v_gene: TRBV7-6; CDR3aa: CASSLTSGRGYEQYF
j_gene: TRBJ1-1; d_gene: NA; len: 14; v_gene: TRBV27; CDR3aa: CASSLKVRGTEAFF
j_gene: TRBJ1-1; d_gene: NA; len: 13; v_gene: TRBV29-1; CDR3aa: CSHQTGLNTEAFF
j_gene: TRBJ1-1; d_gene: TRBD1; len: 15; v_gene: TRBV7-6; CDR3aa: CASSYGGAGGTEAFF
j_gene: TRBJ2-5; d_gene: TRBD1; len: 14; v_gene: TRBV5-8; CDR3aa: CASSSLRGPETQYF
j_gene: TRBJ1-2; d_gene: NA; len: 17; v_gene: TRBV4-3; CDR3aa: CASSQDAATGRLQGYTF
j_gene: TRBJ1-6; d_gene: TRBD1; len: 15; v_gene: TRBV9; CDR3aa: CASSVEGQGRSPLHF
j_gene: TRBJ1-1; d_gene: NA; len: 13; v_gene: TRBV24-1; CDR3aa: CATWTTGRDEAFF
j_gene: TRBJ2-5; d_gene: NA; len: 13; v_gene: TRBV6-5; CDR3aa: CASSFQGQETQYF
j_gene: TRBJ2-2; d_gene: NA; len: 14; v_gene: TRBV19; CDR3aa: CASSQGPNTGELFF
j_gene: TRBJ1-2; d_gene: NA; len: 16; v_gene: TRBV4-2; CDR3aa: CASSQGGTNGVYGYTF
j_gene: TRBJ1-1; d_gene: NA; len: 12; v_gene: TRBV4-2; CDR3aa: CASSPGPIEAFF
j_gene: TRBJ1-2; d_gene: NA; len: 13; v_gene: TRBV30; CDR3aa: CAWSVQEYYGYTF
j_gene: TRBJ1-5; d_gene: TRBD1; len: 15; v_gene: TRBV28; CDR3aa: CASSRQGAGGQPQHF
j_gene: TRBJ1-1; d_gene: TRBD1; len: 16; v_gene: TRBV30; CDR3aa: CACILDRGRGNTEAFF
j_gene: TRBJ2-1; d_gene: NA; len: 14; v_gene: TRBV14; CDR3aa: CASSQDSLTVEQFF
j_gene: TRBJ2-5; d_gene: NA; len: 16; v_gene: TRBV5-8; CDR3aa: CASSLAEGSIGETQYF
j_gene: TRBJ1-6; d_gene: NA; len: 15; v_gene: TRBV6-5; CDR3aa: CASSYSKQGGSPLHF
j_gene: TRBJ1-6; d_gene: NA; len: 14; v_gene: TRBV6-1; CDR3aa: CASSDRGVYSPLHF
j_gene: TRBJ1-1; d_gene: NA; len: 13; v_gene: TRBV5-1; CDR3aa: CASSPWGDTEAFF
j_gene: TRBJ1-1; d_gene: NA; len: 12; v_gene: TRBV12-3/TRBV12-4; CDR3aa: CASSPGGAEAFF
j_gene: TRBJ2-7; d_gene: TRBD1; len: 14; v_gene: TRBV6-5; CDR3aa: CASRGQGAQGEQYF
j_gene: TRBJ1-3; d_gene: TRBD1; len: 14; v_gene: TRBV5-1; CDR3aa: CASSLGQGARTIYF
j_gene: TRBJ2-3; d_gene: TRBD2; len: 16; v_gene: TRBV14; CDR3aa: CASSHRLAGVADTQYF
j_gene: TRBJ2-1; d_gene: NA; len: 16; v_gene: TRBV5-1; CDR3aa: CASSPITGNSYNEQFF
j_gene: TRBJ2-1; d_gene: TRBD2; len: 14; v_gene: TRBV7-2; CDR3aa: CASSLSASGNEQFF
j_gene: TRBJ2-1; d_gene: NA; len: 15; v_gene: TRBV7-2; CDR3aa: CASSFAPSLYNEQFF
j_gene: TRBJ1-1; d_gene: NA; len: 14; v_gene: TRBV14; CDR3aa: CASSAGARNTEAFF
j_gene: TRBJ1-6; d_gene: NA; len: 14; v_gene: TRBV2; CDR3aa: CASMFRVNNSPLHF
j_gene: TRBJ1-1; d_gene: NA; len: 13; v_gene: TRBV30; CDR3aa: CAWSVRATTEAFF
j_gene: TRBJ1-4; d_gene: TRBD1; len: 16; v_gene: TRBV11-2; CDR3aa: CASSSGQGEIDEKLFF
j_gene: TRBJ2-4; d_gene: NA; len: 14; v_gene: TRBV7-2; CDR3aa: CASSLGQGWDIQYF
j_gene: TRBJ1-1; d_gene: TRBD1; len: 14; v_gene: TRBV6-5; CDR3aa: CASSRDRRNTEAFF
j_gene: TRBJ2-3; d_gene: NA; len: 16; v_gene: TRBV5-1; CDR3aa: CASSLGAGSGTDTQYF
j_gene: TRBJ2-1; d_gene: TRBD2; len: 16; v_gene: TRBV6-5; CDR3aa: CASSYSGGGAVNEQFF
j_gene: TRBJ1-2; d_gene: TRBD1; len: 13; v_gene: TRBV6-5; CDR3aa: CASSGGTGGGYTF
j_gene: TRBJ2-2; d_gene: NA; len: 15; v_gene: TRBV15; CDR3aa: CATSRDQMNTGELFF
j_gene: TRBJ2-3; d_gene: NA; len: 15; v_gene: TRBV5-6; CDR3aa: CASSLGGRSTDTQYF
j_gene: TRBJ2-3; d_gene: TRBD2; len: 18; v_gene: TRBV5-1; CDR3aa: CASSLGTSGGAGTDTQYF